The 28 T cell receptor beta chains reported below all come from one sample, sequenced in a study of blood T cell repertoires in COVID-19. This table comes from immunoSEQ multiplex PCR, and its TCRdb copy is limited to in-frame clones, with some not included. The sample comprises approximately 180,000 clones, approximately 85% of which are singletons, and about 6.3% rests with the top ten. The sample consisted of PBMCs or T cells enriched from blood (not recorded which). These receptors all come from a man between 35 and 55 years old who had recovered from COVID-19.

In this sample, this clone turned up a few times. V gene TRBV7-9 combines with J gene TRBJ1-4, with D possibly being TRBD1 (6 bases). This CDR3 spans 17 amino acids. Germline V gene lookup returns CDR1 SEHNR and CDR2 FQNEAQ (reference sequence). V lost 3 bases and J 8 bases, leaving 22 bases between the germline ends. CDR3 bases: TGTGCCAGCAGCTTGGGTCGAGACTACAGGGTTGGAGAAAAACTGTTTTTT. This translates into CASSLGRDYRVGEKLFF.

The J gene is TRBJ1-2, the V gene TRBV6-5; D unclear. Trimming removed 2 bases at V and 5 bases at J, with 9 bases between. Per the germline V gene, CDR1 is MNHEY and CDR2 is SVGAGI. This CDR3 is 13 amino acids long. The DNA for the CDR3 is TGTGCCAGCAGTTACAACTCTTGGTATGGCTACACCTTC. It specifies CASSYNSWYGYTF.

This chain uses TRBV28 with TRBJ1-2; perhaps TRBD1 as D (6 bases). Trimming removed 5 bases from V and 4 bases from J, with 8 bases in between. This CDR3 spans 12 amino acids. In germline, CDR1 is MDHEN, CDR2 SYDVKM. In DNA, the CDR3 is TGTGCCAGCAGTGCAGGGGTCTATGGCTACACCTTC. The encoded protein is CASSAGVYGYTF.

The genes are TRBV5-1 and TRBJ1-1; the D gene is possibly TRBD1 (5 bases). Per the germline V gene, CDR1 is SGHRS and CDR2 is YFSETQ. The CDR3 is 13 residues long. Trimming removed 2 bases at V and 5 bases at J, with 10 bases between. CDR3 coding DNA: TGCGCCAGCAGCTTTCAGGGAGGAACTGAAGCTTTCTTT. Translating gives CASSFQGGTEAFF.

This chain links TRBV5-1 with TRBJ1-3; D gene uncertain. The CDR3 is 15 residues long. V was cut by 0 bases and J by 0 bases, with 7 bases left in between. Germline CDR1 and CDR2: SGHRS and YFSETQ. CDR3 in amino acids: CASSLGHSSGNTIYF. CDR3 in DNA: TGCGCCAGCAGCTTGGGACATTCCTCTGGAAACACCATATATTTT. Together with reference TRBV5-1 and TRBJ1-3, the CDR3 gives the full variable domain: KAGVTQTPRYLIKTRGQQVTLSCSPISGHRSVSWYQQTPGQGLQFLFEYFSETQRNKGNFPGRFSGRQFSNSRSEMNVSTLELGDSALYLCASSLGHSSGNTIYFGEGSWLTVV.

The chain is built from TRBV19 and TRBJ1-5, with 8 bases identical to TRBD1. Germline CDR1 reads LNHDA; CDR2 reads SQIVND (reference sequence). V trimming: 7 bases; J trimming: 3 bases; junction bases outside the gene matches: 8. The CDR3 length is 15 residues. Written as DNA, the CDR3 is TGTGCCAGTACTAGGCGACAGGGGACCAATCAGCCCCAGCATTTT. This gives the protein CASTRRQGTNQPQHF.

V usage is TRBV5-1 and J usage is TRBJ1-2; TRBD1 is a possible D gene (6 bases). V was pared by 4 bases and J by 0 bases, with 16 bases between. CDR1 and CDR2 from the germline V gene are SGHRS and YFSETQ. The CDR3 length is 16 residues. Here the CDR3 DNA reads TGCGCCAGCAGCCCCGCCGGGACATCGGCTAACTATGGCTACACCTTC. Protein product: CASSPAGTSANYGYTF.

The chain uses TRBV5-1 and TRBJ1-2; tentative D call: TRBD1 (5 bases). The CDR3 extends over 13 amino acids. V was trimmed by 0 bases and J by 9 bases, leaving 12 bases between them. CDR1 SGHRS and CDR2 YFSETQ come from the germline V gene. Written as DNA, the CDR3 is TGCGCCAGCAGCTTGGGCCAGGGTAGGAGCTACACCTTC. This codes for CASSLGQGRSYTF.

This clone was counted a few times. J is TRBJ2-7 and V is TRBV19; D is unclear. Germline-derived CDR1 and CDR2 are LNHDA and SQIVND (reference sequence). The V end lost 5 bases, the J end lost 1 base, and 12 bases lay between the germline ends. The CDR3 loop spans 14 amino acids. The CDR3 sequence is CASSPTAISYEQYF. The CDR3, as DNA: TGTGCCAGTAGTCCCACAGCCATATCCTACGAGCAGTACTTC.

The gene calls are TRBV2 and TRBJ1-6; 8 bases are a match to TRBD1. J was trimmed by 7 bases and V by 4 bases; bases with no gene match: 6. The CDR3 runs to 15 residues. Germline V gives CDR1 SNHLY, CDR2 FYNNEI. The CDR3 nucleotides read TGTGCCAGCAGTGGAGGACAGGGAGCCAATTCACCCCTCCACTTT. Protein product: CASSGGQGANSPLHF.

The chain employs TRBV7-2 and TRBJ2-2, with 15 bases matching TRBD2. CDR3 length: 20 amino acids. Germline V CDR1 and CDR2: SGHTA, FQGNSA. The V and J ends lost 0 bases and 5 bases, in that order; junction bases with no gene match: 10. The CDR3 reads CASSLALGLAGGPETGELFF. CDR3 in DNA: TGTGCCAGCAGCTTAGCGCTAGGACTAGCGGGAGGGCCGGAGACCGGGGAGCTGTTTTTT.

The chain employs TRBV11-3 and TRBJ1-1; D remains ambiguous. The V and J ends lost 5 bases and 5 bases respectively, with 9 bases between them. CDR3 size: 12 residues. Looked up from germline, CDR1 is SGHNT and CDR2 is YENEEA. The CDR3 DNA reads TGTGCCAGCAGCCCAAGCGGAACTGAAGCTTTCTTT. The encoded protein is CASSPSGTEAFF.

The chain couples TRBV29-1 to TRBJ1-2; D is possibly TRBD1 (6 bases). The CDR3 totals 15 residues. In germline, CDR1 is SQVTM, CDR2 ANQGSEA. Trimming stripped 3 bases from V and 3 bases from J, with 17 bases between. The CDR3 spells CSVDDVRGDHYGYTF. The DNA of the CDR3 is TGCAGCGTTGATGATGTCAGGGGCGATCACTATGGCTACACCTTC. Supplemented by reference TRBV29-1 and TRBJ1-2, the full variable domain reads SAVISQKPSRDICQRGTSLTIQCQVDSQVTMMFWYRQQPGQSLTLIATANQGSEATYESGFVIDKFPISRPNLTFSTLTVSNMSPEDSSIYLCSVDDVRGDHYGYTFGSGTRLTVV.

V gene TRBV29-1 combines with J gene TRBJ1-2; the D gene is possibly TRBD1 (5 bases). The germline V gene encodes CDR1 SQVTM and CDR2 ANQGSEA. The germline V and J ends were trimmed by 5 bases and 2 bases, with 9 bases remaining between them. The CDR3 contains 12 residues. For the CDR3, the DNA is TGCAGCGTTCTACAGGAGAACTATGGCTACACCTTC. This encodes CSVLQENYGYTF.

The gene calls are TRBV5-8 and TRBJ1-1; 12 nucleotides align to TRBD1. Looked up from germline, CDR1 is SGHTS and CDR2 is YDEGEE. The CDR3 is made up of 17 amino acids. The V gene end was trimmed by 1 base and the J gene end by 4 bases; junction bases not matched to a gene: 8. CDR3 in amino acids: CASSLRGQGASSTEAFF. The CDR3 nucleotides read TGTGCCAGCAGCTTGAGGGGACAGGGGGCAAGTAGCACTGAAGCTTTCTTT.

V gene TRBV5-1 combines with J gene TRBJ2-2; 8 bases agree with TRBD2. CDR3 length: 15 amino acids. J was trimmed by 8 bases and V by 3 bases; bases with no gene match: 9. Germline V lookup: CDR1 SGHRS, CDR2 YFSETQ. CDR3 protein: CASSWGSGKLGELFF. The CDR3 nucleotides read TGCGCCAGCAGCTGGGGTAGCGGGAAGTTGGGGGAGCTGTTTTTT.

The V gene is TRBV5-1, the J gene TRBJ2-2; D gene unclear. The V end was cut by 1 base, the J end by 4 bases, with 8 bases between. CDR1 and CDR2 (germline): SGHRS, YFSETQ. This CDR3 is built from 14 residues. CDR3 nucleotide sequence: TGCGCCAGCAGCTTGCTCGTCGGCACCGGGGAGCTGTTTTTT. Its translation is CASSLLVGTGELFF.

The J gene is TRBJ1-2, the V gene TRBV29-1; the match to TRBD1 covers 10 bases. The CDR3 covers 14 residues. Germline-derived CDR1 and CDR2 are SQVTM and ANQGSEA. Losses at the gene ends were 4 bases for V and 6 bases for J; bases not matched to a gene: 8. The CDR3 DNA reads TGCAGCGTTGGGGACCCCGGGACAGGGGATGGCTACACCTTC. As protein: CSVGDPGTGDGYTF.

The J gene is TRBJ1-6, the V gene TRBV14; 7 bases match TRBD1. CDR1 is SGHDN, CDR2 FVKESK, per germline. The trim removed 5 bases at V and 6 bases at J, leaving 4 bases unmatched. The CDR3 totals 14 residues. The CDR3 here is CASSLTGSNSPLHF. CDR3 nucleotides: TGTGCCAGCAGCTTGACAGGGTCTAATTCACCCCTCCACTTT.

This clone was seen only once. The chain combines TRBV10-2 with TRBJ2-7; 9 nucleotides line up with TRBD1. This CDR3 has 15 residues. The germline CDR1 and CDR2 sequences are WSHSY and SAAADI. V was pared by 4 bases and J by 4 bases, with 8 bases of the junction left unmatched. The CDR3 bases are TGCGCCAGCAGTGTAGGGGGACAGGGCTTATACGAGCAGTACTTC. The encoded protein is CASSVGGQGLYEQYF.

This clone came up once. A read error may produce the germline difference seen at one junction end. The chain carries TRBV2 and TRBJ2-7, with TRBD1 identical over 7 bases. CDR3 length: 12 residues. Germline CDR1 is SNHLY and CDR2 is FYNNEI. The CDR3, as DNA: TGTGCCAGCAGTGCAGGACAGGACTTTCGCAGCTTC. Protein product: CASSAGQDFRSF.

In this sample, this clone turned up once. The chain joins TRBV15 to TRBJ2-7; D remains unclear. The V gene's germline CDR1 is LNHNV and CDR2 YYDKDF (reference sequence). With 1 base removed from V and 6 bases from J, the gap between germline ends came to 16 bases. CDR3 length: 15 residues. CDR3 nucleotides: TGTGCCACCAGCAGAGCTCCGCAGGTAACGGCCGAGCAGTACTTC. Protein: CATSRAPQVTAEQYF. Complete variable domain (other parts from reference TRBV15 and TRBJ2-7): DAMVIQNPRYQVTQFGKPVTLSCSQTLNHNVMYWYQQKSSQAPKLLFHYYDKDFNNEADTPDNFQSRRPNTSFCFLDIRSPGLGDTAMYLCATSRAPQVTAEQYFGPGTRLTVT.

The chain links TRBV9 to TRBJ1-6, with a tentative D call TRBD1 (6 bases). Germline CDR1 and CDR2: SGDLS and YYNGEE. CDR3 length: 14 residues. The ends were cut back, 8 bases at V and 5 bases at J, with 14 bases in the middle. This CDR3 reads CARDSRQDNSPLHF. The DNA of the CDR3 is TGTGCCAGAGACAGCCGACAGGATAATTCACCCCTCCACTTT.

The V and J genes are TRBV24-1 and TRBJ2-3; TRBD2 is a possible D gene (6 bases). Germline-derived CDR1 and CDR2 are KGHDR and SFDVKD. Between the trimmed V and J ends, which lost 3 bases and 6 bases, there was a span of 15 bases. The CDR3 extends over 15 amino acids. The DNA of the CDR3 is TGTGCCACCAGTGATGGGACTGACGTCGGCGATACGCAGTATTTT. The encoded protein is CATSDGTDVGDTQYF.

This clone was observed a single time. The chain carries TRBV7-9 and TRBJ2-7; 7 bases align to TRBD2. The J segment lost 6 bases and the V segment lost 1 base, leaving 3 bases of the junction unmatched. Germline loops: CDR1 SEHNR, CDR2 FQNEAQ (reference sequence). CDR3 size: 13 residues. The CDR3 DNA reads TGTGCCAGCAGCTTAGTGGGAGGGATCGAGCAGTACTTC. Translating it yields CASSLVGGIEQYF.

The chain links TRBV5-1 to TRBJ2-5; D possibly corresponds to TRBD2 (6 bases). Between the trimmed V and J ends, which lost 7 bases and 4 bases, there was a span of 11 bases. The CDR3 has 12 amino acids. Germline V gene sequence: CDR1 SGHRS, CDR2 YFSETQ. Written as DNA, the CDR3 is TGCGCCAGCCGAAAGGAGGGAGAGACCCAGTACTTC. Translated, it gives CASRKEGETQYF.

The chain couples TRBV27 to TRBJ1-2, with 9 bases that match TRBD1. V gave up 7 bases and J gave up 7 bases; unmatched junction bases: 13. CDR1 MNHEY and CDR2 SMNVEV come from the germline V gene (reference sequence). There are 15 residues in the CDR3. CDR3 sequence (DNA): TGTGCCAGCACTCGACAGGGGACAGGGAAAATTGGCTACACCTTC. Translation: CASTRQGTGKIGYTF.

The sample holds one count of this clone. The V and J genes are TRBV18 and TRBJ2-2; TRBD1 agrees at 7 bases. The CDR3 has 16 amino acids. The V and J ends lost 2 bases and 5 bases, in that order; junction bases with no gene match: 8. Germline V CDR1 and CDR2: KGHSH, LQKENI. The CDR3 bases are TGTGCCAGCTCACCAATCCCCCAGGGGGAAACCGGGGAGCTGTTTTTT. Translating it yields CASSPIPQGETGELFF. Drawing the rest from reference TRBV18 and TRBJ2-2, the complete variable domain is NAGVMQNPRHLVRRRGQEARLRCSPMKGHSHVYWYRQLPEEGLKFMVYLQKENIIDESGMPKERFSAEFPKEGPSILRIQQVVRGDSAAYFCASSPIPQGETGELFFGEGSRLTVL.